Below, 25 T cell receptor beta chains from the same sample are listed, as sequenced in a study of identical twins (dated by TCRdb to the mid-2010s). The library was made by 5' RACE. TCRdb records Illumina HiSeq 2000 as the sequencer. The public reads were reanalyzed by TCRdb: fastp trimming at Q25, MiXCR alignment, in-frame beta chains only. CDR3 protein duplicates are merged, each entry listing the most common genes and DNA. The sample yields some 600,000 distinct CDR3 sequences; 7.1% were counted once. Of the sample, 1.6% falls within the top ten clones. The same sample was also used in a study of yellow fever vaccine responses in identical twins.

The source material was PBMCs. The receptors here all came from a woman aged 18-35 years in good health.

This clonotype was found many times. CDR3 bases: TGCGCCAGCAGCCACCGGGACTCCCAAGAGACCCAGTACTTC. Its translation: CASSHRDSQETQYF. J is TRBJ2-5 and V is TRBV5-1; tentatively, D is TRBD2 (6 bases). Trimming cost V 4 bases and J 1 base, with 11 bases left between them. The CDR3 totals 14 residues. CDR1 and CDR2 (germline): SGHRS, YFSETQ. Based on the CDR3 plus reference TRBV5-1 and TRBJ2-5, the full variable domain is KAGVTQTPRYLIKTRGQQVTLSCSPISGHRSVSWYQQTPGQGLQFLFEYFSETQRNKGNFPGRFSGRQFSNSRSEMNVSTLELGDSALYLCASSHRDSQETQYFGPGTRLLVL.

This clonotype occurred many times. V and J are TRBV12-3 or TRBV12-4 and TRBJ2-1; 9 positions agree with TRBD1. The CDR3 is made up of 13 amino acids. The trim removed 4 bases at V and 7 bases at J, leaving 2 bases unmatched. The CDR3 coding sequence is TGTGCCAGCAGTTCACAGGGGGCGAATGAGCAGTTCTTC. Translation gives CASSSQGANEQFF.

The CDR3 loop reads CASSATTGPVSPLHF. Here the CDR3 DNA reads TGTGCCAGCAGTGCCACAACAGGGCCGGTTTCACCCCTCCACTTT. The chain has TRBV2 and TRBJ1-6, with D possibly TRBD1 on 6 matching bases. Trimming took 4 bases from V and 9 from J, leaving 16 bases between them. The CDR3 is 15 residues long. Germline V gene data show CDR1 as SNHLY and CDR2 as FYNNEI.

CDR3 sequence reads: CSVAHSTDTQYF. The CDR3 DNA is TGCAGCGTTGCTCACAGCACAGATACGCAGTATTTT. The rearrangement uses TRBV29-1 and TRBJ2-3; no definite D call. The CDR3 runs 12 residues. V was trimmed by 4 bases and J by 0 bases, leaving 5 bases between them. Germline-derived CDR1 and CDR2 are SQVTM and ANQGSEA.

CDR3 amino acids: CASSLDPGCSTDTQYF. The CDR3, as DNA: TGTGCCAGCAGCTTAGATCCAGGGTGTAGCACAGATACGCAGTATTTT. V usage is TRBV7-7 and J usage is TRBJ2-3, with D perhaps matching TRBD1 (5 bases). CDR1 and CDR2 from the germline V gene are SSHAT and FNYEAQ (reference sequence). V was trimmed by 1 base and J by 0 bases, leaving 11 bases between them. The CDR3 loop spans 16 amino acids.

This rearrangement joins TRBV20-1 to TRBJ1-2; TRBD1 matches at 9 bases. V was pared by 3 bases and J by 4 bases, with 9 bases of the junction left unmatched. CDR3 length: 15 amino acids. Germline assignment: CDR1 DFQATT and CDR2 SNEGSKA (reference sequence). CDR3 sequence reads: CSASPPETGGYGYTF. The CDR3 DNA sequence: TGCAGTGCTAGCCCCCCTGAGACAGGGGGCTATGGCTACACCTTC.

This clonotype was counted between two and nine times. The chain carries TRBV5-1 and TRBJ2-3; possible D gene TRBD2, 5 bases. CDR3 length equals 16 residues. CDR1 is SGHRS and CDR2 is YFSETQ in the germline V gene. The V end lost 5 bases, the J end lost 0 bases, and 16 bases lay between the germline ends. The CDR3 loop reads CASRGKGASSTDTQYF. In nucleotides, the CDR3 is TGCGCCAGCAGGGGGAAGGGAGCGTCTAGCACAGATACGCAGTATTTT.

The chain employs TRBV5-1 and TRBJ2-7; unclear D gene. The germline V gene encodes CDR1 SGHRS and CDR2 YFSETQ. V dropped 4 bases and J dropped 5 bases, with 13 bases sitting between them. CDR3 length: 13 amino acids. CDR3 region: CASSATTRHEQYV. The DNA for the CDR3 is TGCGCCAGCAGCGCCACGACAAGGCACGAGCAGTACGTC.

This clonotype was seen ten or more times. The chain is built from TRBV13 and TRBJ1-6, with D unclear. The CDR3 spans 12 residues. V dropped 5 bases and J dropped 10 bases, with 9 bases sitting between them. The germline CDR1 and CDR2 sequences are PRHDT and FYEKMQ (reference sequence). The DNA for the CDR3 is TGTGCCAGCAGCCTCCTAGGGTCACCCCTCCACTTT. It is translated as CASSLLGSPLHF.

This clonotype was seen only a few times. The V and J genes are TRBV7-6 and TRBJ2-1; D is unresolved. Trimming left V 4 bases short and J 8 bases short, with 12 bases between. CDR1 and CDR2 (germline): SGHVS, FNYEAQ. The CDR3 has 13 amino acids. CDR3 residues: CASSSSRSHEQFF. DNA for the CDR3: TGTGCCAGCAGCTCGAGTCGGTCCCATGAGCAGTTCTTC.

This clonotype was recorded at least ten times. The chain combines TRBV27 with TRBJ1-1; the match to TRBD1 covers 9 bases. Germline V lookup: CDR1 MNHEY, CDR2 SMNVEV (reference sequence). V lost 5 bases, J lost 2 bases, and 6 bases stayed unmatched. The CDR3 is made up of 15 amino acids. CDR3 amino acids: CASSKQTGGNTEAFF. The CDR3 DNA follows: TGTGCCAGCAGTAAACAGACAGGGGGAAACACTGAAGCTTTCTTT.

A few counts support this clonotype. The chain uses TRBV24-1 and TRBJ2-1; D gene uncertain. The CDR3 spans 13 residues. V was trimmed by 0 bases and J by 5 bases, leaving 4 bases between them. Germline V lookup: CDR1 KGHDR, CDR2 SFDVKD. CDR3 DNA sequence: TGTGCCACCAGTGATTTGAAGAACAATGAGCAGTTCTTC. This codes for CATSDLKNNEQFF.

Ten or more counts support this clonotype. The chain is built from TRBV28 and TRBJ2-2, with 8 bases identical to TRBD2. V shed 6 bases, J shed 2 bases, and the junction held 11 bases outside the gene matches. Germline values: CDR1 MDHEN, CDR2 SYDVKM. The CDR3 has 17 amino acids. The CDR3 loop is CASSYNQRGQNTGELFF. CDR3 DNA sequence: TGTGCCAGCAGCTATAACCAGCGGGGGCAAAACACCGGGGAGCTGTTTTTT.

This chain links TRBV11-2 with TRBJ2-1, with 8 bases matching TRBD2. Germline-derived CDR1 and CDR2 are SGHAT and FQNNGV. The CDR3 is 16 amino acids. The V gene end was trimmed by 5 bases and the J gene end by 8 bases; junction bases not matched to a gene: 14. The CDR3, as DNA: TGTGCCAGCAGCCAGAGGATGTTAGCGGGGACGGATGAGCAGTTCTTC. This encodes CASSQRMLAGTDEQFF.

The chain joins TRBV7-6 to TRBJ2-7; 9 bases line up with TRBD1. CDR1 and CDR2 (germline): SGHVS, FNYEAQ. The V and J ends lost 1 base and 5 bases, in that order; junction bases with no gene match: 6. This CDR3 contains 15 residues. As DNA, the CDR3 is TGTGCCAGCAGCTTAGGCGCGGGACAGGGAAACGAGCAGTACTTC. Protein sequence: CASSLGAGQGNEQYF.

This clonotype showed up many times. CDR3 loop: CASSRTDQGTALQETQYF. The CDR3 nucleotides are TGTGCCAGCAGCCGAACTGATCAGGGGACTGCTCTTCAAGAGACCCAGTACTTC. The chain carries TRBV3-1 and TRBJ2-5; D possibly uses TRBD1 or TRBD2 (6 bases each). The V gene's germline CDR1 is LGHDT and CDR2 YNNKEL (reference sequence). This CDR3 is built from 18 residues. Trimming shortened V by 4 bases and J by 2 bases, and 23 bases separated the two germline ends.

This clonotype was detected a few times. The V call is TRBV5-1, the J call TRBJ2-2; perhaps TRBD1 as D (6 bases). The ends were cut back, 6 bases at V and 3 bases at J, with 15 bases in the middle. Germline loops: CDR1 SGHRS, CDR2 YFSETQ. This CDR3 comprises 15 residues. The CDR3 loop is CASNEQGSDTGELFF. The CDR3 DNA reads TGCGCCAGCAACGAACAGGGCTCCGACACCGGGGAGCTGTTTTTT.

The chain links TRBV14 to TRBJ2-1; the match to TRBD2 covers 7 bases. Germline loops: CDR1 SGHDN, CDR2 FVKESK. The CDR3 runs 14 residues. The J segment lost 5 bases and the V segment lost 6 bases, leaving 7 bases of the junction unmatched. CDR3 bases: TGTGCCAGCAGTCAGTCCGGGACTAACAATGAGCAGTTCTTC. Residues: CASSQSGTNNEQFF.

In this sample, this clonotype turned up many times. This chain connects TRBV3-1 to TRBJ2-3; TRBD2 matches 14 bases. V dropped 4 bases and J dropped 5; count of bases not matched to a gene: 8. Germline V CDR1 and CDR2: LGHDT, YNNKEL (reference sequence). The CDR3 runs to 17 residues. The CDR3 DNA is TGTGCCAGCAGCCGCCGGACCGGGACTAGCGGGGGAGATACGCAGTATTTT. Translating gives CASSRRTGTSGGDTQYF.

The chain combines TRBV7-9 with TRBJ2-2; either TRBD1 or TRBD2 may fit D (5 bases each). V was pared by 3 bases and J by 5 bases, with 16 bases between. The CDR3 contains 16 residues. Germline V gene sequence: CDR1 SEHNR, CDR2 FQNEAQ (reference sequence). CDR3 coding DNA: TGTGCCAGCAGCTTTTGGGGCCCGGAGGAGACCGGGGAGCTGTTTTTT. It is translated as CASSFWGPEETGELFF.

At least ten counts were recorded for this clonotype. The chain links TRBV3-1 to TRBJ2-7; TRBD2 matches 10 bases. Germline V gives CDR1 LGHDT, CDR2 YNNKEL (reference sequence). The V and J ends lost 6 bases and 3 bases, in that order; junction bases with no gene match: 5. This CDR3 is 14 amino acids long. The CDR3 region is CASRPGTSVYEQYF. The CDR3 DNA is TGTGCCAGCAGACCCGGGACTAGCGTCTACGAGCAGTACTTC.

This clonotype appeared a few times. The chain has TRBV2 and TRBJ1-1, with a possible D match to TRBD1 (5 bases). CDR1 SNHLY and CDR2 FYNNEI come from the germline V gene. The germline V and J ends were trimmed by 3 bases and 6 bases, with 8 bases remaining between them. The CDR3 covers 12 residues. CDR3 DNA: TGTGCCAGCAGTGAGGGGACCCCTGAAGCTTTCTTT. It yields the protein CASSEGTPEAFF.

The chain joins TRBV28 to TRBJ2-3; the D gene could be TRBD1 or TRBD2 (6 bases each). The CDR3 loop spans 13 amino acids. The germline gives CDR1 MDHEN, CDR2 SYDVKM. The ends were cut back, 4 bases at V and 6 bases at J, with 11 bases in the middle. The CDR3 sequence is CASSSGGYDTQYF. CDR3 in DNA: TGTGCCAGCAGTTCCGGGGGCTACGATACGCAGTATTTT.

This clonotype was detected many times. V and J are TRBV28 and TRBJ2-6; D is ambiguous. The CDR3 sequence is 15 residues long. CDR1 is MDHEN and CDR2 is SYDVKM in the germline V gene. Trimming left V 4 bases short and J 1 base short, with 8 bases between. The CDR3 coding sequence is TGTGCCAGCAGTTCCCACAGTTCTGGGGCCAACGTCCTGACTTTC. The encoded protein is CASSSHSSGANVLTF.

In its sample, this clonotype was seen a few times. The chain joins TRBV6-2 or TRBV6-3 to TRBJ2-1, with D tentatively TRBD2 (6 bases). Germline V CDR1 and CDR2: MNHEY, SVGEGT. Trimming removed 9 bases from V and 8 bases from J, with 20 bases in between. The CDR3 sequence is 14 residues long. The CDR3 DNA reads as TGTGCCAGTCGCCTCTGGGGGGTAGTGGATGAGCAGTTCTTC. Its protein product is CASRLWGVVDEQFF.